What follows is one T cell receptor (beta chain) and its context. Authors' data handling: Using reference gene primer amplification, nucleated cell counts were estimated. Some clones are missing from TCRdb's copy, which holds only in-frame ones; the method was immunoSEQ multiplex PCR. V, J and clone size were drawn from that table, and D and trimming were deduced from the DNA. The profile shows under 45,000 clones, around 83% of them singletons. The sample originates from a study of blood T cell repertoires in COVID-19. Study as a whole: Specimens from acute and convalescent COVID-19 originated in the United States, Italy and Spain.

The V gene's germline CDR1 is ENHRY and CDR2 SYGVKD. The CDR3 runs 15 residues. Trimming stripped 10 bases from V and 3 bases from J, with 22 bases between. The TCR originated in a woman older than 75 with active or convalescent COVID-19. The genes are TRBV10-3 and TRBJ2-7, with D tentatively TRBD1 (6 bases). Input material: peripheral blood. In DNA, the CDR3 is TGTGCCACCTCAGACTCCGGGACATCATTCTACGAGCAGTACTTC. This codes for CATSDSGTSFYEQYF.